This T cell receptor beta chain comes out of a study of CD4 T cells in relation to SARS-CoV-2 and coronaviruses. Study-level background: After about nine days of antigen culture, PBMC TCR beta CDR3s were sequenced.

Sequencing used immunoSEQ multiplex PCR; TCRdb keeps in-frame clones, though not all of them. The repertoire has approximately 20,000 clones, 74% of them found once; the top ten carry roughly 12%. V lost 2 bases and J 1 base, leaving 9 bases between the germline ends. This CDR3 is 15 amino acids long. Per the germline V gene, CDR1 is MDHEN and CDR2 is SYDVKM. About this clone itself: Its antigen remains unknown.

General study results and limits: Compared with monoreactive clones, crossreactive clones showed significantly weaker SARS-CoV-2 expansion.

CD4+ T cells from unexposed donors were obtained before the COVID-19 pandemic (2011-2018). The cells were cultured for over eight days before CD4+ T cells were isolated. Half the medium was replaced with IL-2 medium on days 3 and 7. The TCR comes from a human donor in good health. The specimen sequenced was CD4+ T cells from PBMCs, cultured in vitro. The chain uses TRBV28 and TRBJ2-1; D call uncertain. Here the CDR3 reads CASSLDHGSYNEQFF. In nucleotides, the CDR3 is TGTGCCAGCAGTTTAGACCATGGGTCCTACAATGAGCAGTTCTTC.